These 23 T cell receptor beta chains came from one sample sequenced in a study of blood T cell repertoires in COVID-19. Data came from immunoSEQ multiplex PCR; TCRdb stores just in-frame clones and leaves some out. The sample lists fewer than 300,000 clones, roughly 86% occurring once. Sample: peripheral blood. Receptors originate from a man aged 35 to 55 who had recovered from COVID-19.

This clone has only one observation. The rearrangement uses TRBV5-6 and TRBJ2-1, with TRBD2 matching 9 bases. This CDR3 comprises 14 residues. Per the germline V gene, CDR1 is SGHDT and CDR2 is YYEEEE. Losses at the gene ends were 5 bases for V and 5 bases for J; bases not matched to a gene: 5. The CDR3 nucleotides are TGTGCCAGCAGGTCGGTAGCGGGGGACAATGAGCAGTTCTTC. It translates to CASRSVAGDNEQFF.

This rearrangement joins TRBV9 to TRBJ2-7, with 8 bases matching TRBD2. V dropped 4 bases and J dropped 4; count of bases not matched to a gene: 4. CDR3 size: 13 residues. CDR1 is SGDLS and CDR2 is YYNGEE in the germline V gene. This CDR3 reads CASSTSGRYEQYF. For the CDR3, the DNA is TGTGCCAGCAGCACTAGCGGACGATACGAGCAGTACTTC. Full variable domain (missing parts from reference TRBV9 and TRBJ2-7): DSGVTQTPKHLITATGQRVTLRCSPRSGDLSVYWYQQSLDQGLQFLIQYYNGEERAKGNILERFSAQQFPDLHSELNLSSLELGDSALYFCASSTSGRYEQYFGPGTRLTVT.

In its sample, this clone was seen once. The gene calls are TRBV6-5 and TRBJ1-2, with D perhaps TRBD1 (6 bases). The CDR3 sequence is 14 residues long. The germline V gene encodes CDR1 MNHEY and CDR2 SVGAGI. Trimming stripped 5 bases from V and 5 bases from J, with 15 bases between. The CDR3 nucleotides read TGTGCCAGCAGTCCGGGGGGGGGCAGTTATGGCTACACCTTC. Protein product: CASSPGGGSYGYTF.

The chain uses TRBV12-5 and TRBJ1-6; 8 nucleotides match TRBD1. The CDR3 totals 16 residues. Germline V lookup: CDR1 LGHNT, CDR2 FRNRAP. V lost 5 bases, J lost 7 bases, and 10 bases stayed unmatched. CDR3 in amino acids: CASGQPNRGTNSPLHF. DNA for the CDR3: TGTGCTAGTGGTCAGCCAAACAGGGGGACCAATTCACCCCTCCACTTT.

The chain has TRBV5-1 and TRBJ2-7; TRBD2 is a possible D gene (5 bases). The germline gives CDR1 SGHRS, CDR2 YFSETQ. V was shortened by 4 bases and J by 0 bases, with 11 bases between the two germline ends. The length of the CDR3 is 14 residues. CDR3 coding DNA: TGCGCCAGCAGCGCCCTAGGGAGCTCCTACGAGCAGTACTTC. As protein: CASSALGSSYEQYF.

This clone was detected only a few times. This rearrangement joins TRBV5-6 to TRBJ2-4, with no clear D. V lost 0 bases, J lost 0 bases, and 4 bases lay in between. Germline CDR1 SGHDT, CDR2 YYEEEE. There are 14 residues in the CDR3. The DNA of the CDR3 is TGTGCCAGCAGCTTGGGAGGAGCCAAAAACATTCAGTACTTC. Translating gives CASSLGGAKNIQYF.

CDR3 sequence reads: CASSPGTSGRWYNEQFF. CDR3 DNA sequence: TGTGCCAGCAGCCCTGGAACTAGCGGGAGGTGGTACAATGAGCAGTTCTTC. V usage is TRBV14 and J usage is TRBJ2-1; 12 bases align to TRBD2. Per germline, CDR1 SGHDN and CDR2 FVKESK. The ends lost 4 bases at V and 4 bases at J; junction bases unmatched: 8. This CDR3 comprises 17 residues.

In this sample, this clone turned up once. The gene calls are TRBV5-1 and TRBJ1-2, with 9 positions matching TRBD1. V was clipped by 4 bases and J by 5 bases; unmatched bases: 3. The length of the CDR3 is 13 residues. Per the germline V gene, CDR1 is SGHRS and CDR2 is YFSETQ. CDR3 region: CASSGGTGYGYTF. Here the CDR3 DNA reads TGCGCCAGCAGCGGGGGGACAGGGTATGGCTACACCTTC.

This clone was observed once. The J gene is TRBJ2-5, the V gene TRBV19, with 10 bases identical to TRBD1. CDR3 length equals 13 residues. Per the germline V gene, CDR1 is LNHDA and CDR2 is SQIVND (reference sequence). V dropped 3 bases and J dropped 8; count of bases not matched to a gene: 3. CDR3 bases: TGTGCCAGTAGTATGGGGACAGGGGATACCCAGTACTTC. Translating gives CASSMGTGDTQYF.

Only one count was recorded for this clone. The genes are TRBV4-2 and TRBJ2-1, with D possibly TRBD1 on 6 matching bases. V was cut by 6 bases and J by 6 bases, with 18 bases left in between. This CDR3 is built from 15 residues. From germline, CDR1 is LGHNA and CDR2 YNFKEQ. CDR3 amino acids: CASRSPRGQINEQFF. The CDR3 DNA follows: TGTGCCAGCAGAAGTCCAAGAGGACAGATCAATGAGCAGTTCTTC.

The chain uses TRBV7-9 and TRBJ2-5; D remains ambiguous. CDR1 and CDR2 (germline): SEHNR, FQNEAQ (reference sequence). The CDR3 sequence is 15 residues long. Trimming removed 6 bases from V and 5 bases from J, with 19 bases in between. In DNA form, the CDR3 reads TGTGCCAGCAGTTGGCGACTTCCTCAATCCGAGACCCAGTACTTC. Translation gives CASSWRLPQSETQYF.

The V call is TRBV23-1, the J call TRBJ1-1; D perhaps matches TRBD1 (5 bases). TRBV23-1 is an ORF, with its function uncertain. V shed 6 bases and J shed 1 base, with 27 bases lying between them. CDR3 length: 19 amino acids. The CDR3: CASRPSRVGAVDKNTEAFF. CDR3 nucleotides: TGCGCCAGCAGACCTTCCCGGGTAGGGGCCGTGGACAAGAACACTGAAGCTTTCTTT.

This clone appeared a single time. This rearrangement joins TRBV5-1 to TRBJ2-1, with D possibly being TRBD2 (6 bases). Trimming pared 4 bases from V and 8 bases from J, leaving 19 bases between. The CDR3 covers 15 residues. Germline values: CDR1 SGHRS, CDR2 YFSETQ. The CDR3 nucleotides read TGCGCCAGCAGCAACTCCGGGACTGGCTCGTATGAGCAGTTCTTC. It specifies CASSNSGTGSYEQFF.

This clone was recorded at least ten times. The V gene is TRBV5-1, the J gene TRBJ2-1; TRBD1 matches at 10 bases. This CDR3 is 15 amino acids long. V gave up 4 bases and J gave up 0 bases; unmatched junction bases: 1. Germline V gives CDR1 SGHRS, CDR2 YFSETQ. The DNA for the CDR3 is TGCGCCAGCAGCGGGACAGGGGTCTCCTACAATGAGCAGTTCTTC. Its translation: CASSGTGVSYNEQFF.

In its sample, this clone was seen once. The chain is built from TRBV2 and TRBJ2-3; a weak D match, TRBD2 (6 bases). The V end lost 7 bases, the J end lost 4 bases, and 18 bases lay between the germline ends. The CDR3 has 15 residues. The germline CDR1 and CDR2 sequences are SNHLY and FYNNEI. CDR3 nucleotides: TGTGCCAGCATATCGGGAGAACAGTGGGCAGATACGCAGTATTTT. Residues: CASISGEQWADTQYF.

The chain recombines TRBV10-3 with TRBJ1-3, with TRBD1 identical over 8 bases. The CDR3 contains 14 residues. Losses at the gene ends were 6 bases for V and 0 bases for J; bases not matched to a gene: 1. Germline CDR1 ENHRY, CDR2 SYGVKD. This CDR3 reads CAIRTGASGNTIYF. The CDR3 nucleotides read TGTGCCATCAGGACAGGGGCCTCTGGAAACACCATATATTTT.

This sequence joins TRBV6-6 and TRBJ2-4; 9 bases agree with TRBD2. The CDR3 has 17 amino acids. From germline, CDR1 is MNHNY and CDR2 SVGAGI (reference sequence). V lost 5 bases, J lost 7 bases, and 15 bases stayed unmatched. The CDR3 sequence: CASSPLVTAGGRNIQYF. CDR3 coding DNA: TGTGCCAGCAGTCCCCTTGTAACAGCGGGAGGCCGGAACATTCAGTACTTC.

This chain joins TRBV19 and TRBJ2-5; possible D gene TRBD1, 7 bases. The ends were cut back, 8 bases at V and 4 bases at J, with 8 bases in the middle. CDR3 size: 11 residues. CDR1 LNHDA and CDR2 SQIVND come from the germline V gene (reference sequence). The CDR3: CASQGGETQYF. Here the CDR3 DNA reads TGTGCCAGTCAGGGGGGAGAGACCCAGTACTTC.

The count of this clone is one. The chain has TRBV19 and TRBJ2-1, with 13 bases that match TRBD2. Trimming removed 5 bases from V and 12 bases from J; junction bases left unmatched: 10. The CDR3 runs 15 residues. Germline lookup yields CDR1 LNHDA and CDR2 SQIVND (reference sequence). CDR3 nucleotides: TGTGCCAGTAGTTCTGGACTAGCGGGAGAGCAGGGGCAGTTCTTC. As protein: CASSSGLAGEQGQFF.

The chain uses TRBV30 and TRBJ2-1, with 14 bases lining up with TRBD2. Germline CDR1 is GTSNPN and CDR2 is SVGIG (reference sequence). J was trimmed by 9 bases and V by 5 bases; bases with no gene match: 15. This CDR3 contains 17 residues. In DNA, the CDR3 is TGTGCCTGGGGGCCGACTAGCGGGAGGGCCTTAGGCACTGAGCAGTTCTTC. Its translation: CAWGPTSGRALGTEQFF.

The V gene is TRBV6-2 or TRBV6-3, the J gene TRBJ2-3; D call uncertain. The CDR3 length is 15 residues. The germline V gene has CDR1 MNHEY and CDR2 SVGEGT. V was shortened by 1 base and J by 2 bases, with 10 bases between the two germline ends. This CDR3 reads CASSYLSDNTDTQYF. The CDR3 DNA is TGTGCCAGCAGTTACTTGAGTGACAACACAGATACGCAGTATTTT.

V usage is TRBV19 and J usage is TRBJ2-7; 9 bases match TRBD1. The junction had 6 bases not matched to a gene; V was cut back by 6 bases and J by 0 bases. Per the germline V gene, CDR1 is LNHDA and CDR2 is SQIVND (reference sequence). This CDR3 spans 15 amino acids. The CDR3 sequence: CASSRTGAYSYEQYF. CDR3 in DNA: TGTGCCAGTAGCCGGACAGGGGCATACTCCTACGAGCAGTACTTC.

The V and J genes are TRBV5-1 and TRBJ1-2; 8 bases agree with TRBD1. Trimming took 4 bases from V and 1 from J; bases not matched to a gene: 6. The CDR3 has 15 residues. Germline values: CDR1 SGHRS, CDR2 YFSETQ. The CDR3 loop reads CASSHYRGINYGYTF. In nucleotides, the CDR3 is TGCGCCAGCAGCCACTACAGGGGGATTAACTATGGCTACACCTTC.